This TCR beta chain appears in the sequencing data of a study of T cell changes during pregnancy in multiple sclerosis. Sequenced by immunoSEQ multiplex PCR; TCRdb stores in-frame clones only, minus some. The data contain 10,000 to 15,000 clones, roughly 90% of them seen just once; the ten biggest clones take up approximately 12%. The V end lost 4 bases, the J end lost 3 bases, and 22 bases lay between the germline ends. The CDR3 runs 17 residues. Germline V CDR1 and CDR2: SGHDT, YYEEEE. This chain joins TRBV5-6 and TRBJ2-5; D perhaps matches TRBD2 (5 bases). The source was CD8+ T cells from peripheral blood mononuclear cells, collected after pregnancy. The sequence derives from a female donor in good health, enrolled as a control in a pregnancy study. DNA of the CDR3: TGTGCCAGCAGCAGGAAAGGGAGCGTACTAATTGAAGAGACCCAGTACTTC. The encoded protein is CASSRKGSVLIEETQYF.